The rows below give T cell receptor beta chains drawn from one sample of a study of response to subunit inactivated influenza vaccine. TCRdb independently ran MiXCR on the RT-PCR reads; one entry per CDR3 protein. The top ten hold more than 9.5% of the sample, which has fewer than 750,000 distinct CDR3 sequences, 14% seen once. The input for sequencing was PBMCs from blood, taken 11 to 12 days after vaccination. The receptors were gathered from a man aged 50 to 59 who received an inactivated influenza vaccine. The CDR3 runs from the conserved cysteine through the conserved F or W. D genes are given only for firm matches. Size tells how often a clone was seen (once, few, many) or the class of an expanded clone, and some rows leave it out.

clone_size: NA; j_call: TRBJ2-1; cdr3_length: 12; v_call: TRBV12-3/TRBV12-4; d_call: NA; cdr3_nt: TGTGCCAGCAGTGACACCTACAATGAGCAGTTCTTC; cdr3_aa: CASSDTYNEQFF
clone_size: few; j_call: TRBJ2-3; cdr3_length: 16; v_call: TRBV4-3; d_call: TRBD2; cdr3_nt: TGCGCCAGCAGCCAGACCACTAGCGGGCCCACAGATACGCAGTATTTT; cdr3_aa: CASSQTTSGPTDTQYF
clone_size: few; j_call: TRBJ2-6; cdr3_length: 16; v_call: TRBV20-1; d_call: NA; cdr3_nt: TGCAGTGCTAGAGAGGGCCCAAGCTCTGGGGCCAACGTCCTGACTTTC; cdr3_aa: CSAREGPSSGANVLTF
clone_size: few; j_call: TRBJ2-2; cdr3_length: 14; v_call: TRBV6-2/TRBV6-3; d_call: NA; cdr3_nt: TGTGCCAGCAGTTACTCAAGGAACACCGGGGAGCTGTTTTTT; cdr3_aa: CASSYSRNTGELFF
clone_size: few; j_call: TRBJ2-1; cdr3_length: 12; v_call: TRBV10-1; d_call: NA; cdr3_nt: TGCGCCAGCAGTGAGGGAGTTGTAGAGCAGTTCTTC; cdr3_aa: CASSEGVVEQFF
clone_size: NA; j_call: TRBJ2-7; cdr3_length: 14; v_call: TRBV20-1; d_call: TRBD1; cdr3_nt: TGCAGTGCTAGTGTGGGACAGGGGACGTACGAGCAGTACTTC; cdr3_aa: CSASVGQGTYEQYF
clone_size: NA; j_call: TRBJ2-7; cdr3_length: 16; v_call: TRBV6-2/TRBV6-3; d_call: TRBD2; cdr3_nt: TGTGCCAGCAGTCTCCGACCAGCGGGAGGGACCTACGAGCAGTACTTC; cdr3_aa: CASSLRPAGGTYEQYF
clone_size: few; j_call: TRBJ2-3; cdr3_length: 16; v_call: TRBV6-2/TRBV6-3; d_call: TRBD1; cdr3_nt: TGTGCCAGCAGTTACTCGAGGACAGGGATCACTGATACGCAGTATTTT; cdr3_aa: CASSYSRTGITDTQYF
clone_size: few; j_call: TRBJ1-2; cdr3_length: 14; v_call: TRBV7-9; d_call: TRBD1; cdr3_nt: TGTGCCAGCAGCTTGGCAGGGGGGATCTATGGCTACACCTTC; cdr3_aa: CASSLAGGIYGYTF
clone_size: NA; j_call: TRBJ2-5; cdr3_length: 16; v_call: TRBV5-1; d_call: TRBD2; cdr3_nt: TGCGCCAGCAGACCCCCGACTAGCGGACTTGCGGAGACCCAGTACTTC; cdr3_aa: CASRPPTSGLAETQYF
clone_size: many; j_call: TRBJ1-1; cdr3_length: 13; v_call: TRBV6-2/TRBV6-3; d_call: NA; cdr3_nt: TGTGCCAGCAGTACGGATCTCGGCACTGAAGCTTTCTTT; cdr3_aa: CASSTDLGTEAFF
clone_size: NA; j_call: TRBJ2-7; cdr3_length: 15; v_call: TRBV27; d_call: NA; cdr3_nt: TGTGCCAGCAGTTTATCAGCCACGCCAACCTACGAGCAGTACTTC; cdr3_aa: CASSLSATPTYEQYF
clone_size: few; j_call: TRBJ1-4; cdr3_length: 12; v_call: TRBV28; d_call: NA; cdr3_nt: TGTGCCAGCAGTTTCGGGTGGCAGCAACTGTTTTTT; cdr3_aa: CASSFGWQQLFF
clone_size: many; j_call: TRBJ2-5; cdr3_length: 12; v_call: TRBV7-2; d_call: NA; cdr3_nt: TGTGCCAGCAGCTTTGGTTTAGAGACCCAGTACTTC; cdr3_aa: CASSFGLETQYF
clone_size: NA; j_call: TRBJ2-1; cdr3_length: 18; v_call: TRBV11-2; d_call: NA; cdr3_nt: TGTGCCAGCAGCCAACCGGGACAGGGTGGGCGGGAGGTGCGTGAGCAGTTCTTC; cdr3_aa: CASSQPGQGGREVREQFF
clone_size: NA; j_call: TRBJ1-2; cdr3_length: 14; v_call: TRBV5-1; d_call: NA; cdr3_nt: TGCGCCAGCAGCTTGGGCCAGCCTCCTTATGGCTACACCTTC; cdr3_aa: CASSLGQPPYGYTF
clone_size: few; j_call: TRBJ2-5; cdr3_length: 11; v_call: TRBV20-1; d_call: NA; cdr3_nt: TGCAGTGCTATAGGGGGAGGGACCCAGTACTTC; cdr3_aa: CSAIGGGTQYF
clone_size: many; j_call: TRBJ2-7; cdr3_length: 12; v_call: TRBV10-3; d_call: TRBD2; cdr3_nt: TGTGCCATAGCCACCTCAGCGGGGGAGCAGTACTTC; cdr3_aa: CAIATSAGEQYF
clone_size: few; j_call: TRBJ1-5; cdr3_length: 14; v_call: TRBV24-1; d_call: NA; cdr3_nt: TGTGCCACCAGTGATCCTCACATTAATCAGCCCCAGCATTTT; cdr3_aa: CATSDPHINQPQHF
clone_size: NA; j_call: TRBJ2-7; cdr3_length: 13; v_call: TRBV9; d_call: NA; cdr3_nt: TGTGCCAGCAGCGTATCTCCATTGAACGAGCAGTACTTC; cdr3_aa: CASSVSPLNEQYF
clone_size: few; j_call: TRBJ1-4; cdr3_length: 15; v_call: TRBV5-1; d_call: NA; cdr3_nt: TGCGCCAGCAGCTTGGCCGGCAGGGTCGAGGAAAAACTGTTTTTT; cdr3_aa: CASSLAGRVEEKLFF
clone_size: few; j_call: TRBJ1-6; cdr3_length: 15; v_call: TRBV5-1; d_call: NA; cdr3_nt: TGCGCCAGCAGCTTGGGCCCGGCCGTAGATTCACCCCTCCACTTT; cdr3_aa: CASSLGPAVDSPLHF
clone_size: NA; j_call: TRBJ2-3; cdr3_length: 15; v_call: TRBV15; d_call: NA; cdr3_nt: TGTGCCACCAGCAGAGATGGGGCGGATACAGATACGCAGTATTTT; cdr3_aa: CATSRDGADTDTQYF
clone_size: many; j_call: TRBJ2-2; cdr3_length: 13; v_call: TRBV7-3; d_call: NA; cdr3_nt: TGTGCCAGCTCACAGGCGAACACCGGGGAGCTGTTTTTT; cdr3_aa: CASSQANTGELFF
clone_size: NA; j_call: TRBJ2-7; cdr3_length: 14; v_call: TRBV7-6; d_call: NA; cdr3_nt: TGTGCCAGCAGCTTAGTCCCCAGGGGGGACGAGCAGTACTTC; cdr3_aa: CASSLVPRGDEQYF
clone_size: NA; j_call: TRBJ2-4; cdr3_length: 20; v_call: TRBV3-1; d_call: NA; cdr3_nt: TGTGCCAGCAGCCAAGAAGGTTTGGGGGCCCTCCCCTCGGCTAAAAACATTCAGTACTTC; cdr3_aa: CASSQEGLGALPSAKNIQYF
clone_size: NA; j_call: TRBJ2-1; cdr3_length: 13; v_call: TRBV11-2; d_call: NA; cdr3_nt: TGTGCCAGCAGCTGGCCGGGCCCACCAGAGCAGTTCTTC; cdr3_aa: CASSWPGPPEQFF
clone_size: NA; j_call: TRBJ1-1; cdr3_length: 15; v_call: TRBV7-6; d_call: NA; cdr3_nt: TGTGCCAGCAGCCCAGACTCGGTATTGCGGACTGAAGCTTTCTTT; cdr3_aa: CASSPDSVLRTEAFF
clone_size: NA; j_call: TRBJ2-1; cdr3_length: 17; v_call: TRBV7-9; d_call: TRBD2; cdr3_nt: TGTGCCAGCAGTGATCACGGGACTAGCATTTCCTACAATGAGCAGTTCTTC; cdr3_aa: CASSDHGTSISYNEQFF
clone_size: NA; j_call: TRBJ2-1; cdr3_length: 15; v_call: TRBV6-5; d_call: NA; cdr3_nt: TGTGCCAGCAGTTACTCCGGACACTCCTACAATGAGCAGTTCTTC; cdr3_aa: CASSYSGHSYNEQFF
clone_size: NA; j_call: TRBJ2-1; cdr3_length: 18; v_call: TRBV11-1; d_call: TRBD2; cdr3_nt: TGTGCCAGCAGCTTAGGAGTCCTAGCGGGAGGGCCTAGGGATGAGCAGTTCTTC; cdr3_aa: CASSLGVLAGGPRDEQFF
clone_size: NA; j_call: TRBJ1-2; cdr3_length: 13; v_call: TRBV4-2; d_call: NA; cdr3_nt: TGTGCCAGCAGCCAACCCAGGGAGGGTGGCTACACCTTC; cdr3_aa: CASSQPREGGYTF
clone_size: NA; j_call: TRBJ2-7; cdr3_length: 16; v_call: TRBV20-1; d_call: NA; cdr3_nt: TGCAGTGCTAGAGATCTTCGAGCAGCATCAAACTACGAGCAGTACTTC; cdr3_aa: CSARDLRAASNYEQYF
clone_size: many; j_call: TRBJ1-5; cdr3_length: 14; v_call: TRBV7-9; d_call: TRBD1; cdr3_nt: TGTGCCAGCAGCTCCCAGGGGGGGAATCAGCCCCAGCATTTT; cdr3_aa: CASSSQGGNQPQHF
clone_size: many; j_call: TRBJ2-1; cdr3_length: 15; v_call: TRBV12-3/TRBV12-4; d_call: TRBD1; cdr3_nt: TGTGCCAGCAGTATGGACAGGGGGTCTTACAATGAGCAGTTCTTC; cdr3_aa: CASSMDRGSYNEQFF
clone_size: many; j_call: TRBJ1-5; cdr3_length: 13; v_call: TRBV7-8; d_call: NA; cdr3_nt: TGTGCCAGCAGCTCTGGGTTTGTGCAGCCCCAGCATTTT; cdr3_aa: CASSSGFVQPQHF